These 29 T cell receptor beta chains were all obtained from the same sample, sequenced in a study of blood T cells in healthy people across ages (dated by TCRdb to the mid-2010s). Preparation of the library involved 5' RACE. Data came from an Illumina HiSeq 2500. A second PCR of about 7 to 12 cycles was performed with a sample-barcoded 5' primer and a J-beta primer mix. TCRdb redid the processing of the public reads, applying fastp at Q25 and MiXCR, and retained in-frame beta chains. Identical CDR3 proteins give one entry, which carries the most common genes and DNA. The sample includes 1,500,000 or so distinct CDR3 sequences, with 59% observed a single time. The top ten clones comprise 6.7% of the sample. The source material was blood. The receptor set was obtained from a man aged 18 to 29 in good health.

This clonotype was seen only a few times. This chain joins TRBV27 and TRBJ2-1; the match to TRBD2 covers 8 bases. The CDR3 contains 14 residues. The J segment lost 4 bases and the V segment lost 5 bases, leaving 4 bases of the junction unmatched. The germline V gene has CDR1 MNHEY and CDR2 SMNVEV (reference sequence). The CDR3 DNA sequence: TGTGCCAGCAGTCATAGCGGGGTATACAATGAGCAGTTCTTC. Translation gives CASSHSGVYNEQFF.

The V gene is TRBV20-1, the J gene TRBJ1-6, with D hard to call. The germline V gene encodes CDR1 DFQATT and CDR2 SNEGSKA (reference sequence). V was trimmed by 6 bases and J by 8 bases, leaving 14 bases between them. This CDR3 region has 13 residues. CDR3 amino acids: CSAWSSNHSPLHF. For the CDR3, the DNA is TGCAGTGCATGGTCCTCGAACCATTCACCCCTCCACTTT.

This clonotype occurred a few times. This chain links TRBV4-1 with TRBJ2-7; 9 nucleotides agree with TRBD2. The CDR3 totals 14 residues. Germline CDR1 reads MGHRA; CDR2 reads YSYEKL. V was clipped by 4 bases and J by 3 bases; unmatched bases: 4. CDR3 nucleotide sequence: TGCGCCAGCAGCCCCAGTAGCGGGAGCTACGAGCAGTACTTC. As protein: CASSPSSGSYEQYF.

The chain links TRBV15 to TRBJ1-2; no clear D. The length of the CDR3 is 13 residues. V lost 1 base to trimming and J lost 3 bases, with 6 bases between them. Germline V gene data show CDR1 as LNHNV and CDR2 as YYDKDF (reference sequence). CDR3 sequence reads: CATSRVLDYGYTF. CDR3 DNA: TGTGCCACCAGCAGAGTTTTGGACTATGGCTACACCTTC.

The rearrangement joins TRBV21-1 to TRBJ2-3; the DNA was not compared with TRBD1, the D call given in the table. TRBV21-1 is assigned pseudogene status. The CDR3 contains 15 residues. The CDR3 DNA reads TGTGCCAGCAGCAAAACTCCCCCAATGCCAGATACGCAGTATTTT. It encodes CASSKTPPMPDTQYF.

DNA for the CDR3: TGTGCCGGGGGCCGGGTTTCTAGACACTCCAAGGAGACCCAGTACTTC. Residues: CAGGRVSRHSKETQYF. The rearrangement links TRBV21-1 to TRBJ2-5; TRBD1 is taken as the D call from the table, unchecked against the DNA. TRBV21-1 is a recognized pseudogene. The CDR3 has 16 amino acids.

The chain links TRBV27 to TRBJ2-1; maybe TRBD1 (5 bases). Trimming took off 4 bases at V and 6 bases at J, with 10 bases between the two ends. Germline assignment: CDR1 MNHEY and CDR2 SMNVEV (reference sequence). This CDR3 is built from 13 residues. For the CDR3, the DNA is TGTGCCAGCAGTTCCAGACAGAGCAATGAGCAGTTCTTC. As protein: CASSSRQSNEQFF.

The genes are TRBV7-2 and TRBJ1-2; no definite D call. Germline CDR1 reads SGHTA; CDR2 reads FQGNSA. The CDR3 spans 14 residues. V lost 5 bases and J 4 bases, leaving 14 bases between the germline ends. CDR3 sequence (DNA): TGTGCCAGCAGCAAACAAGGAGACCCCTATGGCTACACCTTC. Translation: CASSKQGDPYGYTF.

CDR3 sequence reads: CASSPPSNEKLFF. CDR3 DNA: TGTGCCAGCAGTCCCCCCTCAAATGAAAAACTGTTTTTT. The chain links TRBV9 to TRBJ1-4; D call uncertain. The CDR3 is made up of 13 amino acids. Germline V CDR1 and CDR2: SGDLS, YYNGEE. Trimming removed 5 bases at V and 5 bases at J, with 10 bases between.

The chain recombines TRBV29-1 with TRBJ2-5; TRBD1 or TRBD2 may be the D gene (5 bases each). CDR3 length: 15 residues. Germline lookup yields CDR1 SQVTM and CDR2 ANQGSEA. V lost 2 bases and J 5 bases, leaving 18 bases between the germline ends. The CDR3: CSVESGGSFIETQYF. CDR3 nucleotide sequence: TGCAGCGTTGAAAGTGGGGGATCCTTTATTGAGACCCAGTACTTC.

The chain has TRBV6-1 and TRBJ2-1, with D possibly being TRBD2 (5 bases). CDR1 is MNHNS, CDR2 SASEGT, per germline. The CDR3 has 15 residues. V was cut by 5 bases and J by 8 bases, with 19 bases left in between. CDR3 nucleotide sequence: TGTGCCAGCAGTATAGCCGGGTTTGGAGGCCATGAGCAGTTCTTC. It yields the protein CASSIAGFGGHEQFF.

The rearrangement joins TRBV5-5 to TRBJ2-4; possible D gene TRBD1, 5 bases. V lost 2 bases and J 2 bases, leaving 8 bases between the germline ends. From germline, CDR1 is SGHKS and CDR2 YYEKEE (reference sequence). There are 14 residues in the CDR3. The CDR3 loop reads CASSFQGPKNIQYF. The CDR3 region has the DNA TGTGCCAGCAGCTTCCAGGGCCCCAAAAACATTCAGTACTTC.

The chain employs TRBV29-1 and TRBJ2-1; 9 positions agree with TRBD2. The germline V gene has CDR1 SQVTM and CDR2 ANQGSEA. The CDR3 has 14 residues. The V gene end was trimmed by 1 base and the J gene end by 8 bases; junction bases not matched to a gene: 6. The chain's CDR3 is CSVEGTSEVYEQFF. CDR3 DNA: TGCAGCGTTGAAGGGACTAGCGAGGTCTATGAGCAGTTCTTC.

This sequence joins TRBV7-2 and TRBJ1-4; TRBD1 matches at 10 bases. The V gene end was trimmed by 5 bases and the J gene end by 8 bases; junction bases not matched to a gene: 5. From germline, CDR1 is SGHTA and CDR2 FQGNSA. This CDR3 has 14 amino acids. CDR3 DNA sequence: TGTGCCAGCAGCCATGGACAGGGGGAAGAAAAACTGTTTTTT. Protein sequence: CASSHGQGEEKLFF.

V and J are TRBV3-1 and TRBJ1-1; D gene uncertain. Germline CDR1 reads LGHDT; CDR2 reads YNNKEL (reference sequence). CDR3 length equals 14 residues. V dropped 1 base and J dropped 1 base, with 7 bases sitting between them. CDR3 in DNA: TGTGCCAGCAGCCAAGCCGGGAGGAACACTGAAGCTTTCTTT. It encodes CASSQAGRNTEAFF. The full variable domain, its missing parts supplied by reference TRBV3-1 and TRBJ1-1, is DTAVSQTPKYLVTQMGNDKSIKCEQNLGHDTMYWYKQDSKKFLKIMFSYNNKELIINETVPNRFSPKSPDKAHLNLHINSLELGDSAVYFCASSQAGRNTEAFFGQGTRLTVV.

To note about this clonotype: A read error may be the cause here, since a much bigger clone is one base away. The chain has TRBV2 and TRBJ2-5; 7 bases fit TRBD1. Germline CDR1 is SNHLY and CDR2 is FYNNEI. The trim removed 7 bases at V and 3 bases at J, leaving 5 bases unmatched. This CDR3 is 13 amino acids long. The CDR3 is CASNSGTEETQYF. For the CDR3, the DNA is TGTGCCAGCAATTCCGGGACAGAAGAGACCCAGTACTTC. Together with reference TRBV2 and TRBJ2-5, the CDR3 gives the full variable domain: EPEVTQTPSHQVTQMGQEVILRCVPISNHLYFYWYRQILGQKVEFLVSFYNNEISEKSEIFDDQFSVERPDGSNFTLKIRSTKLEDSAMYFCASNSGTEETQYFGPGTRLLVL.

This rearrangement joins TRBV7-9 to TRBJ2-2, with TRBD2 matching 12 bases. This CDR3 region has 17 residues. Germline V lookup: CDR1 SEHNR, CDR2 FQNEAQ (reference sequence). V trimming: 5 bases; J trimming: 1 base; junction bases outside the gene matches: 5. The CDR3 DNA follows: TGTGCCAGCAGCGGACTAGCGGGACCATTGAACACCGGGGAGCTGTTTTTT. Translation gives CASSGLAGPLNTGELFF. The entire variable domain, with the rest obtained from reference TRBV7-9 and TRBJ2-2, is as follows: DTGVSQNPRHKITKRGQNVTFRCDPISEHNRLYWYRQTLGQGPEFLTYFQNEAQLEKSRLLSDRFSAERPKGSFSTLEIQRTEQGDSAMYLCASSGLAGPLNTGELFFGEGSRLTVL.

This clonotype was detected only a few times. The chain recombines TRBV21-1 with TRBJ1-2; the table's D gene call, TRBD1, was not cross checked with the DNA. TRBV21-1 is annotated as a pseudogene. This CDR3 spans 14 amino acids. CDR3 in amino acids: CASSAPTGCCGYTF. In nucleotides, the CDR3 is TGTGCCAGCAGCGCCCCTACAGGGTGCTGTGGCTACACCTTC.

The chain couples TRBV3-1 to TRBJ2-2; D is perhaps TRBD1 (5 bases). Trimming took 3 bases from V and 1 from J, leaving 6 bases between them. Germline V lookup: CDR1 LGHDT, CDR2 YNNKEL (reference sequence). This CDR3 is built from 14 residues. The CDR3 DNA follows: TGTGCCAGCAGCCATGGACAGAACACCGGGGAGCTGTTTTTT. Protein product: CASSHGQNTGELFF.

The chain has TRBV3-1 and TRBJ1-5, with a possible D match to TRBD1 (5 bases). With 8 bases removed from V and 1 base from J, the gap between germline ends came to 15 bases. In germline, CDR1 is LGHDT, CDR2 YNNKEL (reference sequence). CDR3 length: 15 amino acids. The CDR3 bases are TGTGCCAGCGGGGAGGGGCCACAGAGCAATCAGCCCCAGCATTTT. This sequence encodes CASGEGPQSNQPQHF.

The V and J genes are TRBV20-1 and TRBJ2-1; D is possibly TRBD1 (5 bases). This CDR3 region has 10 residues. CDR1 DFQATT and CDR2 SNEGSKA come from the germline V gene (reference sequence). Trimming took off 2 bases at V and 9 bases at J, with 5 bases between the two ends. The CDR3: CSARQGEQFF. The CDR3 DNA reads as TGCAGTGCTAGACAGGGTGAGCAGTTCTTC.

The DNA of the CDR3 is TGTGCCAGCGAAGAGACGAGCTCCTACGAGCAGTACTTC. It is translated as CASEETSSYEQYF. The chain couples TRBV7-9 to TRBJ2-7; D gene ambiguous. This CDR3 has 13 residues. From germline, CDR1 is SEHNR and CDR2 FQNEAQ (reference sequence). V was clipped by 8 bases and J by 0 bases, with 11 bases between them.

The chain links TRBV7-2 to TRBJ2-1, with 9 bases lining up with TRBD1. This CDR3 region has 19 residues. Germline CDR1 SGHTA, CDR2 FQGNSA. The trim removed 5 bases at V and 0 bases at J, leaving 14 bases unmatched. CDR3 residues: CASSQPGQGISSSYNEQFF. The CDR3 DNA sequence: TGTGCCAGCAGCCAGCCGGGACAGGGTATCTCCAGCTCCTACAATGAGCAGTTCTTC.

The gene calls are TRBV3-1 and TRBJ2-2; maybe TRBD1 (5 bases). V was cut by 3 bases and J by 1 base, with 9 bases left in between. Germline V lookup: CDR1 LGHDT, CDR2 YNNKEL (reference sequence). The CDR3 covers 15 residues. The CDR3 loop reads CASSHRTGNTGELFF. CDR3 in DNA: TGTGCCAGCAGCCATAGAACAGGGAACACCGGGGAGCTGTTTTTT.

V is TRBV15 and J is TRBJ2-4; the D gene is possibly TRBD2 (5 bases). Germline V CDR1 and CDR2: LNHNV, YYDKDF (reference sequence). V was shortened by 9 bases and J by 0 bases, with 18 bases between the two germline ends. The CDR3 has 16 residues. This CDR3 reads CATRAIRDLAKNIQYF. CDR3 DNA: TGTGCCACAAGAGCAATCCGGGATTTAGCCAAAAACATTCAGTACTTC. Filled out from reference TRBV15 and TRBJ2-4, the complete variable domain reads DAMVIQNPRYQVTQFGKPVTLSCSQTLNHNVMYWYQQKSSQAPKLLFHYYDKDFNNEADTPDNFQSRRPNTSFCFLDIRSPGLGDTAMYLCATRAIRDLAKNIQYFGAGTRLSVL.

This clonotype was counted a few times. CDR3 sequence (DNA): TGCGCCAGCAGCCAATTTCACTACCCAAAATACGAGCAGTACTTC. Protein sequence: CASSQFHYPKYEQYF. The rearrangement uses TRBV4-1 and TRBJ2-7; D unresolved. There are 15 residues in the CDR3. The V end lost 2 bases, the J end lost 4 bases, and 15 bases lay between the germline ends. Per the germline V gene, CDR1 is MGHRA and CDR2 is YSYEKL.

This rearrangement joins TRBV12-3 or TRBV12-4 to TRBJ2-7; the D gene could be TRBD1 or TRBD2 (5 bases each). The CDR3 has 15 residues. Trimming removed 5 bases from V and 5 bases from J, with 19 bases in between. This CDR3 reads CASSDVGDGNDEQYF. The CDR3, as DNA: TGTGCCAGCAGTGACGTGGGGGACGGTAACGACGAGCAGTACTTC.

The J gene is TRBJ2-3, the V gene TRBV5-1; the match to TRBD1 covers 7 bases. The CDR3 consists of 17 residues. After removal of 4 bases from V and 6 bases from J, the junction contained 17 bases not matched to a gene. CDR1 is SGHRS and CDR2 is YFSETQ in the germline V gene. CDR3 sequence (DNA): TGCGCCAGCAGCCAGAGAGTGGGACAGAGTAGCTCGGATACGCAGTATTTT. Encoded protein: CASSQRVGQSSSDTQYF.

CDR3 in amino acids: CSVDASQTDTQYF. The CDR3, as DNA: TGCAGCGTTGATGCGAGCCAAACAGATACGCAGTATTTT. The chain has TRBV29-1 and TRBJ2-3; D is unclear. The V and J ends lost 3 bases and 3 bases respectively, with 10 bases between them. The CDR3 consists of 13 residues. Germline-derived CDR1 and CDR2 are SQVTM and ANQGSEA.